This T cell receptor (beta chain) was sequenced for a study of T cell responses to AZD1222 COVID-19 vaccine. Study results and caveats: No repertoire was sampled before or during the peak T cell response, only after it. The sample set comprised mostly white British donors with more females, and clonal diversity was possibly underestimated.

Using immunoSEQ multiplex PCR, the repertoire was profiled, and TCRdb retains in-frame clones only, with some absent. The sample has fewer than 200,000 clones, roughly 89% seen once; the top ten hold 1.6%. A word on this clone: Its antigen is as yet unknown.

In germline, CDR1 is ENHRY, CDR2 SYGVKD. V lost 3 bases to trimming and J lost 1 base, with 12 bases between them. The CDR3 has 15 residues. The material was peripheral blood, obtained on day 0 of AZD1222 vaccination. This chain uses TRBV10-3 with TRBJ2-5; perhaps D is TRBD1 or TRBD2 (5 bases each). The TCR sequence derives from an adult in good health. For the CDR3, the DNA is TGTGCCATCAGTGACGGGGCGGGCCCCCAAGAGACCCAGTACTTC. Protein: CAISDGAGPQETQYF.